Detailed here is one TCR beta chain. Its antigen is currently unknown. This entry belongs to a study of cytomegalovirus exposure and HLA in healthy donors. Study overall: Researchers found that 81% of 350 to 500 genotyped donors fell within the Caucasian-associated ancestry cluster. Study results and limitations: Specificity for CMV antigens was confirmed in vitro for a few of the CMV-associated chains.

A multiplex PCR was run with 60 Vbeta primers and 13 Jbeta primers. Sequencing was performed with immunoSEQ multiplex PCR; in TCRdb, only in-frame clones are kept and a portion is missing. The sample carries over 200,000 clones, roughly 80% recorded once. The CDR3 has 13 amino acids. Trimming took 6 bases from V and 1 from J, leaving 9 bases between them. CDR1 KGHSH and CDR2 LQKENI come from the germline V gene. Material: PBMCs. V gene TRBV18 combines with J gene TRBJ1-1, with unresolved D. The clonotype originates from a male donor in good health and CMV-seronegative. The CDR3 loop is CASSHDKNTEAFF. DNA of the CDR3: TGTGCCAGCTCTCATGACAAGAACACTGAAGCTTTCTTT.